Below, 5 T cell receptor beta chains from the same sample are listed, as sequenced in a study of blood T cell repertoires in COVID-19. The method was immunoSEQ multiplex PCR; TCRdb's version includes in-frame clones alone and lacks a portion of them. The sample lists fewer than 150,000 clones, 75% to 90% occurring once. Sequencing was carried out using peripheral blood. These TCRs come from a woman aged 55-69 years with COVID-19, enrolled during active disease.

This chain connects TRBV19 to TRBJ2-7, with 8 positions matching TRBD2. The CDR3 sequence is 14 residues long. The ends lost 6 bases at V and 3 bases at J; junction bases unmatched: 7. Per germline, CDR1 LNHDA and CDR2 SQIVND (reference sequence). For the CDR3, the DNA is TGTGCCAGTAGCCCCAGCGGGGGCAGCTACGAGCAGTACTTC. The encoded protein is CASSPSGGSYEQYF.

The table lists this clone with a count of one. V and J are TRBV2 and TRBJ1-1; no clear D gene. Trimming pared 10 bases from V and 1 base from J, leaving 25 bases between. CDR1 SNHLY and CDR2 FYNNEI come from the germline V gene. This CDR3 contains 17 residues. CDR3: CAIPRTDPGVRNTEAFF. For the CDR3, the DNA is TGTGCCATCCCGAGGACGGATCCCGGGGTGAGGAACACTGAAGCTTTCTTT.

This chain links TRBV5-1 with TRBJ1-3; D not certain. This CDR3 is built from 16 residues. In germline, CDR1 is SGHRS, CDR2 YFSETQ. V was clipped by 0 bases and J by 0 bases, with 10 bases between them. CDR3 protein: CASSLVAGLSGNTIYF. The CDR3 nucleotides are TGCGCCAGCAGCTTGGTGGCAGGCCTCTCTGGAAACACCATATATTTT.

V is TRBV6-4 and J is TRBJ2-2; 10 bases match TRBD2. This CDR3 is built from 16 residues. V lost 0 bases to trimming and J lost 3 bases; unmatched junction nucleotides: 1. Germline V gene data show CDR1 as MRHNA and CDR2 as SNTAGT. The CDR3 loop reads CASSDSAGGHTGELFF. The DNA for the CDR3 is TGTGCCAGCAGTGACTCAGCGGGGGGGCACACCGGGGAGCTGTTTTTT.

The CDR3 protein is CASSQEPSGEYQETQYF. The CDR3 bases are TGTGCCAGCAGCCAAGAACCTAGCGGGGAGTACCAAGAGACCCAGTACTTC. V usage is TRBV3-1 (or the pseudogene TRBV3-2) and J usage is TRBJ2-5, with TRBD2 matching over 9 bases. This CDR3 is built from 17 residues. The junction had 5 bases not matched to a gene; V was cut back by 0 bases and J by 0 bases. The germline gives CDR1 LGHDT, CDR2 YNNKEL (reference sequence).